The rows below give T cell receptor beta chains drawn from one sample of a study of metastatic and nonmetastatic thyroid tumors. With MiXCR, TCRdb reprocessed the PCR reads. The repertoire holds around 31,000 clones, 30% seen once, with about 30% in the top ten. Sequencing used blood. These receptors were taken from a female donor with papillary thyroid cancer or a benign thyroid nodule (not recorded which). Some clones in this sample may be carry-over from other donors' samples. CDR3s include the opening cysteine and the closing phenylalanine or tryptophan. Each record gives: V gene, clone size, J gene, D gene, CDR3 DNA, CDR3 protein. The D gene is left open where the match is weak. Some rows have no size entry. The others give once, few or many, or a class for an expanded clone.

TRBV5-4,NA,TRBJ1-2,NA,TGTGCCAGCAGCCCCGGAGGGACGCCCTGGGGAGGCTACACCTTC,CASSPGGTPWGGYTF
TRBV28,NA,TRBJ2-7,TRBD1,TGTGCCAGCAGGCAGGACAGGGTACTCGAGCAGTACTTC,CASRQDRVLEQYF
TRBV5-1,NA,TRBJ2-1,NA,TGCGCCACCCAGTCGGACAGCTACAATGAGCAGTTCTTC,CATQSDSYNEQFF
TRBV13,NA,TRBJ2-3,NA,TGTGCCAGCAGCTTAGGGGGTGCGCAGTATTTT,CASSLGGAQYF
TRBV6-4,NA,TRBJ2-3,TRBD1,TGTGCCAGCAGTGACGGGACAGGGGGCACAGATACGCAGTATTTT,CASSDGTGGTDTQYF
TRBV11-1,NA,TRBJ2-7,TRBD1,TGTGCCAGCAGCTCCATCGGACAGGGGGCATCCTACGAGCAGTACTTC,CASSSIGQGASYEQYF
TRBV25-1,NA,TRBJ2-1,TRBD1,TGTGCCAGCAGTGATAACGACAGGGGGCCCTACAATGAGCAGTTCTTC,CASSDNDRGPYNEQFF
TRBV28,NA,TRBJ2-5,NA,TGTGCCAGCAGCTTAGAGACACTGGAGACCCAGTACTTC,CASSLETLETQYF
TRBV6-1,few,TRBJ2-2,NA,TGTGCCAGCAGTGCGTCGACAGGGAACACCGGGGAGCTGTTTTTT,CASSASTGNTGELFF
TRBV4-1,NA,TRBJ2-3,NA,TGCGCCAGCAGCCCCGGGCCCGTCAGAGATACGCAGTATTTT,CASSPGPVRDTQYF
TRBV19,few,TRBJ1-6,NA,TGTGCCAGTAGGAGCTATAATTCACCCCTCCACTTT,CASRSYNSPLHF
TRBV7-2,NA,TRBJ1-2,NA,TGTGCCAGCAGCTTAGAGTCCCACAGAAGCTATGGCTACACCTTC,CASSLESHRSYGYTF
TRBV3-1,NA,TRBJ2-1,TRBD1,TGTGCCAGCAGCCACCGCAGACAGGGGTCCAATGAGCAGTTCTTC,CASSHRRQGSNEQFF
TRBV12-3/TRBV12-4,medium-sized,TRBJ1-1,NA,TGTGCCAGCAGTTTAGGCGCGGGGTCAACTGAAGCTTTCTTT,CASSLGAGSTEAFF
TRBV30,many,TRBJ2-7,NA,TGTGCCTGGAGTGCCGAGTACGAGCAGTACTTC,CAWSAEYEQYF
TRBV27,few,TRBJ2-7,NA,TGTGCCAGCAGCCCTCATGTAAACTACGAGCAGTACTTC,CASSPHVNYEQYF
TRBV7-2,NA,TRBJ1-1,NA,TGTGCCAGCAGCCCGAGGGGGGACTGGGACACTGAAGCTTTCTTT,CASSPRGDWDTEAFF
TRBV6-1,medium-sized,TRBJ1-5,NA,TGTGCCAGCAGGGGGAGCAATCAGCCCCAGCATTTT,CASRGSNQPQHF
TRBV10-3,medium-sized,TRBJ1-1,TRBD1,TGTGCCATCAGAGACAGGGGTGAGGGCACTGAAGCTTTCTTT,CAIRDRGEGTEAFF
TRBV10-3,many,TRBJ2-2,NA,TGTGCCATCAGTGAGTCGACGGGGCATACGAACACCGGGGAGCTGTTTTTT,CAISESTGHTNTGELFF
TRBV20-1,NA,TRBJ1-2,TRBD1,TGCAGTGCTCCACGACAGGGGGCTCGTGATGGCTACACCTTC,CSAPRQGARDGYTF
TRBV6-1,NA,TRBJ2-3,TRBD2,TGTGCCAGCAGTGGCATAGCGGGAGACACAGATACGCAGTATTTT,CASSGIAGDTDTQYF
TRBV2,once,TRBJ2-3,NA,TGTGCCAGCAGTGTTTGGACCATCACAGATACGCAGTATTTT,CASSVWTITDTQYF
TRBV6-1,medium-sized,TRBJ1-5,NA,TGTGCCAGCAGTAGCGACGGGACTAGAAATCAGCCCCAGCATTTT,CASSSDGTRNQPQHF
TRBV2,NA,TRBJ1-2,NA,TGTGCCAGCACCAAAGGGAGGGGATGGGGCTACACCTTC,CASTKGRGWGYTF
TRBV5-1,NA,TRBJ2-5,NA,TGCGCCAGCAGCTTGGCTAGCGAAGAGACCCAGTACTTC,CASSLASEETQYF
TRBV29-1,many,TRBJ1-2,TRBD1,TGCAGCGTTGAAGATCTTGAACAGGGGAATGGCTACACCTTC,CSVEDLEQGNGYTF
TRBV12-3/TRBV12-4,NA,TRBJ1-3,TRBD1,TGTGCCAGCAAAGGGACAGGTGGAAACACCATATATTTT,CASKGTGGNTIYF
TRBV2,few,TRBJ2-3,NA,TGTGCCAGCAGCGAAACTACCACAGATACGCAGTATTTT,CASSETTTDTQYF
TRBV20-1,many,TRBJ2-3,NA,TGCAGTGCTAGAGCGGTAGCGGGCACAGATACGCAGTATTTT,CSARAVAGTDTQYF
TRBV19,NA,TRBJ2-3,NA,TGTGCCAGTAGTGAGGGGCACGGGGATACGCAGTATTTT,CASSEGHGDTQYF
TRBV2,many,TRBJ2-1,NA,TGTGCCAGCAGCCTACAGGCGGGCCGGACCCCCTACAATGAGCAGTTCTTC,CASSLQAGRTPYNEQFF
TRBV7-8,NA,TRBJ2-3,NA,TGTGCCAGCAGCTTAGGTTCGCAGCGGTTAACAGATACGCAGTATTTT,CASSLGSQRLTDTQYF
TRBV14,NA,TRBJ2-7,TRBD2,TGTGCCAGCAGCCATTCCTCAGGACTAGCGGGAGGTAACGAGCAGTACTTC,CASSHSSGLAGGNEQYF
TRBV20-1,many,TRBJ2-2,TRBD2,TGCAGTGCAAAACCGGGACTAGCTCGTACCGGGGAGCTGTTTTTT,CSAKPGLARTGELFF
TRBV5-1,many,TRBJ2-1,TRBD2,TGCGCCAGCAGCTTGTGGGGACTAGCGGGCTCCTCCTACAATGAGCAGTTCTTC,CASSLWGLAGSSYNEQFF
TRBV19,NA,TRBJ1-1,NA,TGTGCCAGTAGTAGGAGGGAGAACACTGAAGCTTTCTTT,CASSRRENTEAFF
TRBV15,medium-sized,TRBJ2-6,TRBD1,TGTGCCACCAGCAGGCACAGGGGTCCCTCTGGGGCCAACGTCCTGACTTTC,CATSRHRGPSGANVLTF
TRBV19,many,TRBJ1-4,TRBD1,TGTGCCAGTCGAGTATGGGGACAGGGTGACGAAAAACTGTTTTTT,CASRVWGQGDEKLFF
TRBV10-2,many,TRBJ1-1,NA,TGCGCCAGCAGTGATCAAGGACAGTTGAACACTGAAGCTTTCTTT,CASSDQGQLNTEAFF
TRBV20-1,NA,TRBJ2-2,TRBD2,TGCAGTGCTGGGGGGGAAGGGGAGCTGTTTTTT,CSAGGEGELFF
TRBV20-1,many,TRBJ1-1,NA,TGCAGTGCTAGGAATCAGTGGACTGAAGCTTTCTTT,CSARNQWTEAFF
TRBV5-1,NA,TRBJ2-7,TRBD2,TGCGCCAGCAGCCCTCAGGGAGGGGACTCCTACGAGCAGTACTTC,CASSPQGGDSYEQYF
TRBV20-1,NA,TRBJ2-5,NA,TGCAGTGCCAGACTGCAAGAGACCCAGTACTTC,CSARLQETQYF
TRBV20-1,NA,TRBJ2-1,TRBD2,TGCAGTGCTAGAGATTTAACTAGCGGAGATGGGGGCAATGAGCAGTTCTTC,CSARDLTSGDGGNEQFF
TRBV7-9,NA,TRBJ2-7,NA,TGTGCCAGCAGCCTTACGGCCGGGGGCGAGCAGTACTTC,CASSLTAGGEQYF
TRBV19,many,TRBJ2-2,TRBD1,TGTGCCAGTAGTATCGGACAGGGAACGGGGGAGCTGTTTTTT,CASSIGQGTGELFF